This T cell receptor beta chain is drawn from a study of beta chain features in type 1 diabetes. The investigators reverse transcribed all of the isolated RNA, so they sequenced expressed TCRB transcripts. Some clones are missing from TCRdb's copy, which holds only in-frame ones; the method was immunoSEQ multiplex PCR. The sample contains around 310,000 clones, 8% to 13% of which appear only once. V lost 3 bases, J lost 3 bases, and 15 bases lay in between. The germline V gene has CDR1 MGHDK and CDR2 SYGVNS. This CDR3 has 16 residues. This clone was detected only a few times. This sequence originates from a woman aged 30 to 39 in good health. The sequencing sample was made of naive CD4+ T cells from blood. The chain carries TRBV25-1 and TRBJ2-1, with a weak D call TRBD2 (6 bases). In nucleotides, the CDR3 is TGTGCCAGCAGTGAGGGGGGACTCGACATCTACAATGAGCAGTTCTTC. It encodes CASSEGGLDIYNEQFF.